This is a list of T cell receptor beta chains from one sample in a study of T cell repertoires in cytomegalovirus infection. TCRdb independently ran MiXCR on the reads; one entry per CDR3 protein. The sample contains 160,000 or so distinct CDR3 sequences, about a sixth of which appear only once. Sequenced material: CD8+ T cells from PBMCs. All receptors derive from a human donor in good health (CMV status not recorded). Some clones in this sample may be carry-over from other donors' samples. CDR3s include the opening cysteine and the closing phenylalanine or tryptophan. Clone size is given for some rows only: seen once, a few or many times, or a class if the clone is expanded.

clone_size	v_call	cdr3_aa
many	TRBV7-2	CASSLAGRGVEAFF
NA	TRBV6-6	CASSPLAGDYNEQFF
once	TRBV7-6	CASSPTGTLSDLEKLFF
NA	TRBV4-1	CASSHVGDPDEQFF
NA	TRBV6-2/TRBV6-3	CASSYGGSANEQYF
few	TRBV7-9	CASSHPSGSNEQFF
NA	TRBV29-1	CSVGWGMYEQYF
few	TRBV7-9	CASKIQTGRLTDTQYF
NA	TRBV6-2/TRBV6-3	CASRPRPGLGYNEQFF
few	TRBV20-1	CSARDEVNQPQHF
many	TRBV19	CATTLGPSGANVLTF
NA	TRBV7-2	CASSLSGAEAFF
few	TRBV7-8	CASSFSNSGASYGYTF
NA	TRBV6-2/TRBV6-3	CASAVGKGDRAIEAFF
NA	TRBV7-2	CASSSGGSNEQYF
many	TRBV6-6	CASSYSPQNGQYF
NA	TRBV7-4	CASSPDSLYEQYF
NA	TRBV20-1	CSAERPSASTDTQYF
few	TRBV6-2/TRBV6-3	CATKRTSQYF
NA	TRBV29-1	CSVSRLTSGESYEQYF
few	TRBV6-2/TRBV6-3	CASSPEQETQYF
NA	TRBV5-6	CASSLRGKSQETQYF
NA	TRBV6-2/TRBV6-3	CASSLSNEQYF
NA	TRBV6-1	CASGDRSNQPQHF
NA	TRBV29-1	CSVEDINPGELFF
few	TRBV7-6	CASAWGVNTEAFF
few	TRBV7-2	CASTTAGGPSTGELFF
NA	TRBV9	CASSVGGSGRSYNEQFF
few	TRBV2	CASLGLAGTYEQYF
few	TRBV14	CASSQGASGKWFF
few	TRBV19	CASSMRADSNQPQHF
few	TRBV6-2/TRBV6-3	CASRTSGLETQYF
few	TRBV7-2	CASSLGTLETQYF
few	TRBV6-4	CASSDVGDRGFEQFF
few	TRBV29-1	CSVDGTSGEEDTQYF
few	TRBV7-8	CASSLEPAGELSYEQYF
few	TRBV7-8	CASSVDMASGNTIYF
few	TRBV7-2	CQGGVGPWVVQTNGRQFF
few	TRBV12-3/TRBV12-4	CASSPLAVGDEQFF
few	TRBV7-9	CASSWEGAKNRQYF
NA	TRBV11-2	CASSLSQRGTYEQYF
NA	TRBV29-1	CSVNRGTSEQYF
NA	TRBV7-9	CASSLALAGGYEQYF
NA	TRBV7-8	CASSLDFGSGNTIYF
few	TRBV27	CASSLSGRNTEAFF
NA	TRBV24-1	CATQAGQRSSYNEQFF
few	TRBV6-5	CASSYRTSGGVGEQFF
few	TRBV25-1	CASSAGYNEQFF
many	TRBV14	CASSQGSNLNYGYTF
NA	TRBV29-1	CSHLSGSYNEQFF
NA	TRBV7-8	CATTRQGGTYEQYF
NA	TRBV27	CASRRAGKGFGDGYTF
NA	TRBV4-1	CASSQGGTGGFREQFF
NA	TRBV7-8	CAGSSGTSGGNTQFF
few	TRBV4-1	CASSQGNGGVYEQFF
NA	TRBV4-2	CASSQGGGSGELFF
medium-sized	TRBV6-2/TRBV6-3	CASSYPPYEQYF
few	TRBV7-9	CASRKGGDEQYF
NA	TRBV14	CASSLRGGGSLHEQFF
NA	TRBV11-2	CASSPSLGGYNEQFF